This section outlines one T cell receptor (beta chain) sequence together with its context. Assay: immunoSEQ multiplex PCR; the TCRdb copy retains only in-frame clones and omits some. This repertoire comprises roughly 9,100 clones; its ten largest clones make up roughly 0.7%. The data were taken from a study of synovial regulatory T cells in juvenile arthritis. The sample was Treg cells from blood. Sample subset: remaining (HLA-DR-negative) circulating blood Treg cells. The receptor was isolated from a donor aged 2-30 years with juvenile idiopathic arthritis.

The CDR3: CASSLTGGRPSLEQFF. V gene TRBV7-3 combines with J gene TRBJ2-1; TCRdb reports TRBD2, a call that lacks DNA to check it against. The CDR3 totals 16 residues. The nucleotide record is missing. Germline assignment: CDR1 SGHTA and CDR2 FQGTGA. Combining the CDR3 with reference TRBV7-3 and TRBJ2-1 gives the whole variable domain GAGVSQTPSNKVTEKGKYVELRCDPISGHTALYWYRQSLGQGPEFLIYFQGTGAADDSGLPNDRFFAVRPEGSVSTLKIQRTERGDSAVYLCASSLTGGRPSLEQFFGPGTRLTVL.